This TCR beta chain was recovered during a study of shared clonotypes between healthy human individuals. Every contributor of samples was a Caucasian grown-up residing in Nashville, Tennessee. Samples left unsorted employed approximately 94 million PBMCs for genomic DNA. Germline loops: CDR1 GTSNPN, CDR2 SVGIG (reference sequence). This CDR3 has 17 amino acids. Trimming cost V 3 bases and J 4 bases, with 24 bases left between them. Every unsorted PBMC PCR replicate was loaded with 300 ng DNA, approximately 29,000 T cell genomes. Here immunoSEQ multiplex PCR was the method, and the copy in TCRdb shows in-frame clones only, minus some. The repertoire consists of about 560,000 clones, with roughly 79% occurring once and the leading ten covering around 13%.

The receptor was isolated from a woman in her thirties or forties in good health. Some clones in this sample may be carry-over from other donors' samples. The chain has TRBV30 and TRBJ1-2; the D gene is possibly TRBD1 (5 bases). Sequencing was done on a sample of PBMCs. The chain's CDR3 is CAWSKGRVAFGIYGYTF. CDR3 DNA sequence: TGTGCCTGGAGCAAGGGGAGGGTAGCCTTCGGGATCTATGGCTACACCTTC.